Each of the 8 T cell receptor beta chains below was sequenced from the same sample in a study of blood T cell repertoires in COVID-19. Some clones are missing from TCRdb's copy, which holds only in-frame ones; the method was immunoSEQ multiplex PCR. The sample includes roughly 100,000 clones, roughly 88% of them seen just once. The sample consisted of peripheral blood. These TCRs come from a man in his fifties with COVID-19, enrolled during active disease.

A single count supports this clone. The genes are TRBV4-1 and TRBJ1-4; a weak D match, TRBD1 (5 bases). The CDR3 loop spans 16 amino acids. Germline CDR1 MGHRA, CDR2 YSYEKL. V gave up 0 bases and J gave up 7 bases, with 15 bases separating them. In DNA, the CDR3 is TGCGCCAGCAGCCAAGATCTCCCTACAGGTAGTGAAAAACTGTTTTTT. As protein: CASSQDLPTGSEKLFF.

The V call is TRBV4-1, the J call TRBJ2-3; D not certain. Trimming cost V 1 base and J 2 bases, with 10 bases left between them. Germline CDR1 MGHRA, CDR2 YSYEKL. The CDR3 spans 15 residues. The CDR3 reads CASSQGPRNTDTQYF. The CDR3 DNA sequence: TGCGCCAGCAGCCAAGGACCTAGGAACACAGATACGCAGTATTTT.

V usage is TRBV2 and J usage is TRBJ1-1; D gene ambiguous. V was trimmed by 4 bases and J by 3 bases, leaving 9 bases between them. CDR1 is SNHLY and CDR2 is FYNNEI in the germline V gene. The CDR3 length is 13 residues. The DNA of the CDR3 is TGTGCCAGCAGTGGAGAAAGAGACACTGAAGCTTTCTTT. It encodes CASSGERDTEAFF. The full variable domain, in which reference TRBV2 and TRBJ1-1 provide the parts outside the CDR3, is EPEVTQTPSHQVTQMGQEVILRCVPISNHLYFYWYRQILGQKVEFLVSFYNNEISEKSEIFDDQFSVERPDGSNFTLKIRSTKLEDSAMYFCASSGERDTEAFFGQGTRLTVV.

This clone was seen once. The CDR3 DNA follows: TGTGCCAGCAGCTTAGATGGGCGGAACACCGGGGAGCTGTTTTTT. Its protein product is CASSLDGRNTGELFF. The chain joins TRBV11-2 to TRBJ2-2; no firm D call. V was trimmed by 0 bases and J by 1 base, leaving 6 bases between them. The CDR3 is made up of 15 amino acids. Per the germline V gene, CDR1 is SGHAT and CDR2 is FQNNGV.

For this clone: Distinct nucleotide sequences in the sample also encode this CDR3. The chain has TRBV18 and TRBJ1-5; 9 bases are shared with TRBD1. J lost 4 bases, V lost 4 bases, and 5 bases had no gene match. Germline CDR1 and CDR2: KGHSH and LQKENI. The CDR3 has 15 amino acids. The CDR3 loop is CASSLGQGTNQPQHF. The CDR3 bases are TGTGCCAGCTCACTTGGACAGGGGACTAATCAGCCCCAGCATTTT.

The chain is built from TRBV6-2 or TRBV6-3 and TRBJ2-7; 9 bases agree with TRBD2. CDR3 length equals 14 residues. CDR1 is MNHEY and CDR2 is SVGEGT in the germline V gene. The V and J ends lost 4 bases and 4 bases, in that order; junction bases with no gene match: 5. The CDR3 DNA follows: TGTGCCAGCAGTTTGAGACTAGCGGCGTACGAGCAGTACTTC. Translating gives CASSLRLAAYEQYF.

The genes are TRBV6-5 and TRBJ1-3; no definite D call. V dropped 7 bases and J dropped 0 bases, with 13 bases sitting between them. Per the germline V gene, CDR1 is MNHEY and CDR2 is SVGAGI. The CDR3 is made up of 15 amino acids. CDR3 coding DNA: TGTGCCAGCACAAATCTCCCTAGCTCTGGAAACACCATATATTTT. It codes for CASTNLPSSGNTIYF.

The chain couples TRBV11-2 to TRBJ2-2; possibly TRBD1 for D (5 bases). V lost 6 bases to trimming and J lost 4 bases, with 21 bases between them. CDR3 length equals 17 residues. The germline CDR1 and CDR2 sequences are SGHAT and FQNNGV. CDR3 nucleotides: TGTGCCAGCAGGTTGGGGCGGCGGCAGCGAGTCACCGGGGAGCTGTTTTTT. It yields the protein CASRLGRRQRVTGELFF.